One sample yielded the 32 T cell receptor beta chains listed below, sequenced in a study of CD8+ T cells in alopecia areata. Extracted RNA was reverse transcribed, and the resulting cDNA served as sequencing template. Assay used: immunoSEQ multiplex PCR; TCRdb lists only in-frame clones, some missing. Of 50,000 to 80,000 clones listed, about 40% are singletons. The sequenced material came from NKG2D-low CD8+ T cells sorted from blood. These receptors were taken from a human donor with alopecia areata.

The chain is built from TRBV29-1 and TRBJ2-1; 8 bases match TRBD1. Germline V gene lookup returns CDR1 SQVTM and CDR2 ANQGSEA. CDR3 length: 15 amino acids. Trimming at V came to 3 bases and at J to 3 bases, leaving 7 bases not matched to a gene. The CDR3 nucleotides read TGCAGCGTTGACCGTACAGGGGGACACTACAATGAGCAGTTCTTC. Translating it yields CSVDRTGGHYNEQFF.

The rearrangement joins TRBV5-1 to TRBJ2-7, with 7 positions matching TRBD2. Losses at the gene ends were 3 bases for V and 1 base for J; bases not matched to a gene: 10. CDR1 is SGHRS and CDR2 is YFSETQ in the germline V gene. The CDR3 is 16 amino acids. This CDR3 is CASSSGSREGSYEQYF. CDR3 DNA sequence: TGCGCCAGCAGCTCCGGTTCGAGGGAGGGATCCTACGAGCAGTACTTC.

Here the CDR3 reads CASSAPGTVSLYGYTF. The CDR3 nucleotides read TGTGCCAGCAGCGCACCTGGGACAGTCAGTCTCTATGGCTACACCTTC. The chain links TRBV2 to TRBJ1-2, with 7 nucleotides matching TRBD1. Germline CDR1 and CDR2: SNHLY and FYNNEI. V gave up 6 bases and J gave up 4 bases; unmatched junction bases: 14. This CDR3 spans 16 amino acids.

This clone appeared a few times. The chain is built from TRBV6-5 and TRBJ2-1; the match to TRBD1 covers 8 bases. V gave up 3 bases and J gave up 6 bases; unmatched junction bases: 7. Germline V lookup: CDR1 MNHEY, CDR2 SVGAGI. The CDR3 sequence is 15 residues long. The CDR3 nucleotides read TGTGCCAGCAGTTATCTTGACGGGACAGGCAATGAGCAGTTCTTC. The encoded protein is CASSYLDGTGNEQFF.

The genes are TRBV5-1 and TRBJ2-1; TRBD2 matches 7 bases. The CDR3 has 17 residues. Germline CDR1 reads SGHRS; CDR2 reads YFSETQ. Trimming took 3 bases from V and 0 from J; bases not matched to a gene: 9. CDR3 nucleotides: TGCGCCAGCAGCTCCCAAGCGGGGCGAAGCTCCTACAATGAGCAGTTCTTC. Encoded protein: CASSSQAGRSSYNEQFF. Full variable domain (missing parts from reference TRBV5-1 and TRBJ2-1): KAGVTQTPRYLIKTRGQQVTLSCSPISGHRSVSWYQQTPGQGLQFLFEYFSETQRNKGNFPGRFSGRQFSNSRSEMNVSTLELGDSALYLCASSSQAGRSSYNEQFFGPGTRLTVL.

V is TRBV30 and J is TRBJ1-4; D perhaps matches TRBD1 (5 bases). V lost 7 bases to trimming and J lost 8 bases, with 17 bases between them. The CDR3 is made up of 13 amino acids. Germline CDR1 GTSNPN, CDR2 SVGIG (reference sequence). In DNA form, the CDR3 reads TGTGCCTTAACATCAGGGATAGAAGAAAAACTGTTTTTT. The encoded protein is CALTSGIEEKLFF.

This clone was recorded a few times. The chain combines TRBV7-9 with TRBJ2-7, with 8 bases identical to TRBD1. V dropped 7 bases and J dropped 5; count of bases not matched to a gene: 13. The CDR3 covers 15 residues. CDR1 is SEHNR and CDR2 is FQNEAQ in the germline V gene (reference sequence). The CDR3 region has the DNA TGTGCCAGCATGCCGGGCGGCAGGGGGCCGGACGAGCAGTACTTC. Its protein product is CASMPGGRGPDEQYF.

This chain uses TRBV29-1 with TRBJ2-3; no clear D gene. CDR3 size: 16 residues. Germline V gene data show CDR1 as SQVTM and CDR2 as ANQGSEA. V gave up 0 bases and J gave up 3 bases, with 16 bases separating them. The CDR3 bases are TGCAGCGTTGAAGATTCGGCCCCCTACCCGACAGATACGCAGTATTTT. Translating it yields CSVEDSAPYPTDTQYF.

In its sample, this clone was seen a few times. This chain joins TRBV4-1 and TRBJ2-1, with 7 bases fitting TRBD1. In germline, CDR1 is MGHRA, CDR2 YSYEKL. V lost 5 bases to trimming and J lost 0 bases; unmatched junction nucleotides: 7. This CDR3 comprises 16 residues. The CDR3 spells CASSYLQGPSYNEQFF. CDR3 DNA: TGCGCCAGCAGCTACCTACAGGGGCCCTCCTACAATGAGCAGTTCTTC.

The chain employs TRBV29-1 and TRBJ1-1, with TRBD1 matching over 8 bases. Germline CDR1 is SQVTM and CDR2 is ANQGSEA. After removal of 4 bases from V and 4 bases from J, the junction contained 8 bases not matched to a gene. The CDR3 is 14 amino acids. DNA of the CDR3: TGCAGCGTTGGGACTCAGGGGGCGCTCACTGAAGCTTTCTTT. This encodes CSVGTQGALTEAFF. The variable domain in full, completed from reference TRBV29-1 and TRBJ1-1, reads SAVISQKPSRDICQRGTSLTIQCQVDSQVTMMFWYRQQPGQSLTLIATANQGSEATYESGFVIDKFPISRPNLTFSTLTVSNMSPEDSSIYLCSVGTQGALTEAFFGQGTRLTVV.

V gene TRBV7-2 combines with J gene TRBJ2-5, with 9 positions matching TRBD1. CDR3 length: 17 amino acids. Trimming took 5 bases from V and 1 from J; bases not matched to a gene: 11. The germline V gene has CDR1 SGHTA and CDR2 FQGNSA. The CDR3 DNA sequence: TGTGCCAGCAGCCCACAGGGGGCCCGGTACTTCCAAGAGACCCAGTACTTC. Protein: CASSPQGARYFQETQYF.

The rearrangement joins TRBV9 to TRBJ2-2, with no clear D. The V gene lost 5 bases and the J gene lost 2 bases, with 4 bases spanning the gap. From germline, CDR1 is SGDLS and CDR2 YYNGEE. The CDR3 has 12 residues. DNA of the CDR3: TGTGCCAGCAGTCCTAACACCGGGGAGCTGTTTTTT. Translation: CASSPNTGELFF. Based on the CDR3 plus reference TRBV9 and TRBJ2-2, the full variable domain is DSGVTQTPKHLITATGQRVTLRCSPRSGDLSVYWYQQSLDQGLQFLIQYYNGEERAKGNILERFSAQQFPDLHSELNLSSLELGDSALYFCASSPNTGELFFGEGSRLTVL.

The J gene is TRBJ2-7, the V gene TRBV5-1, with D perhaps assigned TRBD1 or TRBD2 (5 bases each). In germline, CDR1 is SGHRS, CDR2 YFSETQ. This CDR3 is 13 amino acids long. V was clipped by 2 bases and J by 6 bases, with 12 bases between them. CDR3 coding DNA: TGCGCCAGCAGCTTATCCTCGGGGCGCGAGCAGTACTTC. It specifies CASSLSSGREQYF.

The chain carries TRBV30 and TRBJ2-7, with unresolved D. V dropped 5 bases and J dropped 3 bases, with 11 bases sitting between them. From germline, CDR1 is GTSNPN and CDR2 SVGIG (reference sequence). The CDR3 is made up of 12 amino acids. CDR3 protein: CAWGLDGYEQYF. The DNA for the CDR3 is TGTGCCTGGGGATTGGACGGCTACGAGCAGTACTTC.

This chain joins TRBV7-6 and TRBJ2-5, with 12 bases aligning to TRBD2. After removal of 5 bases from V and 3 bases from J, the junction contained 7 bases not matched to a gene. Germline CDR1 SGHVS, CDR2 FNYEAQ. CDR3 length: 16 residues. The CDR3 here is CASSLRLAGAEETQYF. The CDR3 nucleotides are TGTGCCAGCAGCCTCCGACTAGCGGGGGCGGAAGAGACCCAGTACTTC.

V usage is TRBV27 and J usage is TRBJ2-7, with D perhaps given as TRBD1 or TRBD2 (5 bases each). From germline, CDR1 is MNHEY and CDR2 SMNVEV (reference sequence). Trimming pared 9 bases from V and 6 bases from J, leaving 18 bases between. The CDR3 consists of 13 residues. The CDR3 region is CASSSGTKSEQYF. The CDR3 region has the DNA TGTGCCAGTTCCTCCGGGACGAAAAGCGAGCAGTACTTC.

This clone was detected only a few times. This chain links TRBV19 with TRBJ2-7; D is possibly TRBD1 (6 bases). From germline, CDR1 is LNHDA and CDR2 SQIVND (reference sequence). CDR3 length: 15 amino acids. V shed 3 bases and J shed 3 bases, with 15 bases lying between them. Here the CDR3 reads CASSMVPGESYEQYF. In DNA, the CDR3 is TGTGCCAGTAGTATGGTGCCAGGGGAAAGCTACGAGCAGTACTTC.

The sample holds a few counts of this clone. V is TRBV6-5 and J is TRBJ2-5, with D possibly matching TRBD2 (6 bases). Germline CDR1 reads MNHEY; CDR2 reads SVGAGI. The CDR3 is 14 amino acids. V lost 6 bases to trimming and J lost 2 bases, with 13 bases between them. For the CDR3, the DNA is TGTGCCAGCAGCCCCCTGGGGGGTCAAGAGACCCAGTACTTC. Protein product: CASSPLGGQETQYF.

This clone showed up just once. The rearrangement joins TRBV27 to TRBJ2-7; possibly TRBD1 for D (7 bases). The germline gives CDR1 MNHEY, CDR2 SMNVEV (reference sequence). V dropped 6 bases and J dropped 3 bases, with 15 bases sitting between them. The CDR3 loop spans 14 amino acids. The CDR3 nucleotides read TGTGCCAGCAGCCGCGCGGGACAGAGCTACGAGCAGTACTTC. Translated, it gives CASSRAGQSYEQYF.

The rearrangement links TRBV29-1 to TRBJ1-3; D not certain. The germline V gene encodes CDR1 SQVTM and CDR2 ANQGSEA. The CDR3 totals 16 residues. Trimming left V 7 bases short and J 0 bases short, with 19 bases between. CDR3 residues: CSAVGRAGSSGNTIYF. The CDR3 nucleotides are TGCAGCGCGGTGGGGAGGGCGGGGAGCTCTGGAAACACCATATATTTT.

The genes are TRBV30 and TRBJ2-5; 7 bases fit TRBD1. The germline V gene has CDR1 GTSNPN and CDR2 SVGIG (reference sequence). CDR3 size: 14 residues. V trimming: 2 bases; J trimming: 2 bases; junction bases outside the gene matches: 5. The CDR3 is CAWSTPRGQETQYF. DNA of the CDR3: TGTGCCTGGAGTACGCCCAGGGGGCAAGAGACCCAGTACTTC.

The rearrangement links TRBV7-9 to TRBJ2-7; no reliable D call. Germline V gene sequence: CDR1 SEHNR, CDR2 FQNEAQ (reference sequence). The CDR3 contains 14 residues. Trimming stripped 5 bases from V and 4 bases from J, with 15 bases between. CDR3 nucleotide sequence: TGTGCCAGCAGCCCCAATGGGCAGCTTTACGAGCAGTACTTC. As protein: CASSPNGQLYEQYF.

This chain connects TRBV5-1 to TRBJ2-7; D uncertain. The CDR3 loop spans 14 amino acids. V lost 0 bases and J lost 0, with 7 bases in between. The germline gives CDR1 SGHRS, CDR2 YFSETQ. As DNA, the CDR3 is TGCGCCAGCAGCTTGGATAGCACCTCCTACGAGCAGTACTTC. Amino acids: CASSLDSTSYEQYF.

This clone was picked up a small number of times. The rearrangement joins TRBV7-4 to TRBJ2-7, with 10 bases matching TRBD1. The CDR3 is 12 residues long. Per germline, CDR1 SGHVT and CDR2 SQSDAQ. CDR3: CDVPGQGNEQYF. CDR3 coding DNA: TGTGACGTACCGGGACAGGGGAACGAGCAGTACTTC.

The rearrangement links TRBV25-1 to TRBJ2-5; no clear D gene. V was clipped by 6 bases and J by 4 bases, with 0 bases between them. CDR1 MGHDK and CDR2 SYGVNS come from the germline V gene. The CDR3 length is 9 residues. CDR3 in DNA: TGTGCCAGCAGAGAGACCCAGTACTTC. The encoded protein is CASRETQYF.

This clone has a single count. The rearrangement uses TRBV4-2 and TRBJ2-7; TRBD2 agrees at 8 bases. Germline CDR1 reads LGHNA; CDR2 reads YNFKEQ. Trimming at V came to 3 bases and at J to 4 bases, leaving 8 bases not matched to a gene. This CDR3 has 15 amino acids. The CDR3 DNA follows: TGTGCCAGCAGCCAGAAGGGACTAGGAGCTTACGAGCAGTACTTC. It specifies CASSQKGLGAYEQYF.

This clone is a singleton in its sample. The chain combines TRBV30 with TRBJ2-7; 8 bases align to TRBD1. From germline, CDR1 is GTSNPN and CDR2 SVGIG (reference sequence). V gave up 5 bases and J gave up 2 bases; unmatched junction bases: 5. The CDR3 sequence is 13 residues long. As DNA, the CDR3 is TGTGCCTGGGGACAGGGCATCGCCTACGAGCAGTACTTC. Translating gives CAWGQGIAYEQYF.

This chain joins TRBV29-1 and TRBJ1-2; D may be TRBD1 (5 bases). V lost 3 bases, J lost 2 bases, and 16 bases lay in between. Germline V gene lookup returns CDR1 SQVTM and CDR2 ANQGSEA. The CDR3 is 15 amino acids. Here the CDR3 reads CSVDDQGRVNYGYTF. CDR3 nucleotide sequence: TGCAGCGTTGACGACCAGGGACGAGTGAACTATGGCTACACCTTC.

In this sample, this clone turned up a few times. CDR3 DNA sequence: TGCAGCGGGACTAGCGGGACCTCCTACGAGCAGTACTTC. This gives the protein CSGTSGTSYEQYF. The chain employs TRBV29-1 and TRBJ2-7, with TRBD2 matching over 12 bases. Germline V gene data show CDR1 as SQVTM and CDR2 as ANQGSEA. The V and J ends lost 7 bases and 0 bases, in that order; junction bases with no gene match: 1. The CDR3 has 13 residues.

This chain uses TRBV19 with TRBJ2-1; D unclear. The V gene's germline CDR1 is LNHDA and CDR2 SQIVND (reference sequence). CDR3 length equals 12 residues. V shed 1 base and J shed 6 bases, with 4 bases lying between them. The CDR3 is CASSIGGNEQFF. CDR3 nucleotide sequence: TGTGCCAGTAGTATAGGGGGCAATGAGCAGTTCTTC.

The chain carries TRBV29-1 and TRBJ2-1, with 7 bases aligning to TRBD2. CDR3 length: 10 amino acids. V gave up 6 bases and J gave up 7 bases; unmatched junction bases: 0. Germline V gives CDR1 SQVTM, CDR2 ANQGSEA. CDR3 nucleotides: TGCAGCGTCGGGGGGAATGAGCAGTTCTTC. It encodes CSVGGNEQFF.

The chain uses TRBV5-4 and TRBJ2-3, with D possibly being TRBD2 (5 bases). Germline V CDR1 and CDR2: SGHNT, YYREEE (reference sequence). The CDR3 has 15 amino acids. V shed 2 bases and J shed 1 base, with 11 bases lying between them. DNA for the CDR3: TGTGCCAGCAGCTTTCGGTCGCGGGGCACAGATACGCAGTATTTT. It translates to CASSFRSRGTDTQYF.